This TCR beta chain appears in the sequencing data of a study of spatial heterogeneity in lung cancer. Whole-study results and caveats: One measure, the expanded intratumoral alpha and beta TCR count, tracked tumor mutation counts.

As to time point: sample taken at primary tumor resection. The donors, 70 to 80 patients with untreated early-stage non-small cell lung cancer, provided the samples. Unsorted whole RNA from tumor, nontumor lung or frozen PBMC underwent sequencing. This clonotype is termed medium-sized. Its antigen is unknown. The CDR3 is 12 residues long. V lost 2 bases and J 7 bases, leaving 9 bases between the germline ends. The germline gives CDR1 DFQATT, CDR2 SNEGSKA (reference sequence). A unique molecular identifier was carried by every single TCR cDNA molecule. TCRdb redid the calling of the 5' RACE reads with MiXCR, one entry per CDR3 protein. The sample holds roughly 12,000 distinct CDR3 sequences, about 14% seen once.

The source material was lung tumor tissue, sampled at surgery. The clonotype was recovered from a male donor with early-stage non-small cell lung cancer. The chain couples TRBV20-1 to TRBJ2-1; a weak D match, TRBD1 (5 bases). In DNA form, the CDR3 reads TGCAGTGCTAGAACCCCAGGGAATGAGCAGTTCTTC. Amino acids: CSARTPGNEQFF.